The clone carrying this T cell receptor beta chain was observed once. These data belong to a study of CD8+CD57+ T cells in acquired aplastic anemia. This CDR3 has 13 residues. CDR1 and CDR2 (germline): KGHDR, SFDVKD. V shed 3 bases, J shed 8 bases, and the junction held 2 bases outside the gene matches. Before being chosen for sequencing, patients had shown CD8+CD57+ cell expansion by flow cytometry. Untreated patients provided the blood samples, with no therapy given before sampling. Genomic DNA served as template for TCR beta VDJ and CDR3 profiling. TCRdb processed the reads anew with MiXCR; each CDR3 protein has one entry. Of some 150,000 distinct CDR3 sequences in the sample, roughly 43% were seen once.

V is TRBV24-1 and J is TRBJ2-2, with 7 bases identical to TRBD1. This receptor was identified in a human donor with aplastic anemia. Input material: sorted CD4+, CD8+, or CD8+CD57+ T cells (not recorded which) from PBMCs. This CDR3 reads CATSDLGQGELFF. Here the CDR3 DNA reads TGTGCCACCAGTGATCTGGGACAGGGGGAGCTGTTTTTT.